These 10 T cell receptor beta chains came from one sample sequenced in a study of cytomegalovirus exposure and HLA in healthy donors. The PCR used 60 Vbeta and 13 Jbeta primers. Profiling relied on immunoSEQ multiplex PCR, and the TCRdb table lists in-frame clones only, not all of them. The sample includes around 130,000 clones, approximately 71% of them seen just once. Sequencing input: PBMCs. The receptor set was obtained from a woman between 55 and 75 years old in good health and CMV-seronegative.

CDR3 sequence reads: CAISESGREHQETQYF. CDR3 coding DNA: TGTGCCATCAGTGAGTCGGGCAGGGAACATCAAGAGACCCAGTACTTC. V is TRBV10-3 and J is TRBJ2-5, with D possibly matching TRBD1 (5 bases). Trimming pared 0 bases from V and 2 bases from J, leaving 13 bases between. CDR3 length: 16 residues. In germline, CDR1 is ENHRY, CDR2 SYGVKD.

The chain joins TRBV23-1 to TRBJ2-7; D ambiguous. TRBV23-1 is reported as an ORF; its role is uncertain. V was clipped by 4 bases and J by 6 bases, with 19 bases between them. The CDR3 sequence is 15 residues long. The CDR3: CASSPLTRLRFEQYF. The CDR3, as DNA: TGCGCCAGCAGTCCATTAACCAGGTTACGGTTCGAGCAGTACTTC.

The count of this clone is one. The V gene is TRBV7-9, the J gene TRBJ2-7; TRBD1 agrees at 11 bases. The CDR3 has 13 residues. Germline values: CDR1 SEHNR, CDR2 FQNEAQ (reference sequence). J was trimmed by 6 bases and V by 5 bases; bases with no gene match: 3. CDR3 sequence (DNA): TGTGCCAGCAGCCCGGGACAGGGGGGCGAGCAGTACTTC. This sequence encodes CASSPGQGGEQYF.

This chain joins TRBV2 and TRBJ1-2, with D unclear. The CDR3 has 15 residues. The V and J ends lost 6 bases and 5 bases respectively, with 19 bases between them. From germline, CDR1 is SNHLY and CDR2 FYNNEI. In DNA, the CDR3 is TGTGCCAGCAGGGACCAGACTTCCGGGGAGTATGGCTACACCTTC. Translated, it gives CASRDQTSGEYGYTF.

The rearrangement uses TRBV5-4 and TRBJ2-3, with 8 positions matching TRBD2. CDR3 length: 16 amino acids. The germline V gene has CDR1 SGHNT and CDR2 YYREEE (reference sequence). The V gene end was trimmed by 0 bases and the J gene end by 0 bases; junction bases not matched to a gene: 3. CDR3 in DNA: TGTGCCAGCAGCTTGGCGTCTAGCGGGAGCACAGATACGCAGTATTTT. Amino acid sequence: CASSLASSGSTDTQYF.

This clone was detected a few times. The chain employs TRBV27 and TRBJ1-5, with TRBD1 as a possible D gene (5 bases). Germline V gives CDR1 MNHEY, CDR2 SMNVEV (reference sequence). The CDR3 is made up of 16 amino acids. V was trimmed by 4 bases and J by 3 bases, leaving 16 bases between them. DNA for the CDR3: TGTGCCAGCAGTTCGCAGGGACTCACGAACAATCAGCCCCAGCATTTT. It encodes CASSSQGLTNNQPQHF.

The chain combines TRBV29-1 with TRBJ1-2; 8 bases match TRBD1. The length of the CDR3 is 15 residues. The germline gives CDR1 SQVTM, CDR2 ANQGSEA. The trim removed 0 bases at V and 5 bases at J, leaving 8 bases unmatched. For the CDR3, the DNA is TGCAGCGTTGAAGATCCCAGGGGGCGGGGGTATGGCTACACCTTC. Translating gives CSVEDPRGRGYGYTF. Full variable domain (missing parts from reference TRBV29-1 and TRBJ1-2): SAVISQKPSRDICQRGTSLTIQCQVDSQVTMMFWYRQQPGQSLTLIATANQGSEATYESGFVIDKFPISRPNLTFSTLTVSNMSPEDSSIYLCSVEDPRGRGYGYTFGSGTRLTVV.

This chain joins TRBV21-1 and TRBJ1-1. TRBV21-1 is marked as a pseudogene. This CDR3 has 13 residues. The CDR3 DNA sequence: TGTGCCAGCAGCAAAGAGGCCCCGAGGGAAGCTTTCTTT. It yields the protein CASSKEAPREAFF.

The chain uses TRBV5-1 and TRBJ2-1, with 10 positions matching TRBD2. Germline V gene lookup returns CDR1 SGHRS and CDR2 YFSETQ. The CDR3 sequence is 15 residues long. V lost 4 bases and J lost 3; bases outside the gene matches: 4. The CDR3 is CASSTGTSDYNEQFF. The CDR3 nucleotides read TGCGCCAGCAGCACCGGGACTAGCGACTACAATGAGCAGTTCTTC.

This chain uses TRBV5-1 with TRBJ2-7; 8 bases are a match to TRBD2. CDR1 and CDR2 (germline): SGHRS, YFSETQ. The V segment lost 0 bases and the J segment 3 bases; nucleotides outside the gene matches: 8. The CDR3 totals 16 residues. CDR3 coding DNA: TGCGCCAGCAGCTTGGCGGGAGCGGGAGTCGTCTACGAGCAGTACTTC. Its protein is CASSLAGAGVVYEQYF. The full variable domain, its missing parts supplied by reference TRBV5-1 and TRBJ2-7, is KAGVTQTPRYLIKTRGQQVTLSCSPISGHRSVSWYQQTPGQGLQFLFEYFSETQRNKGNFPGRFSGRQFSNSRSEMNVSTLELGDSALYLCASSLAGAGVVYEQYFGPGTRLTVT.